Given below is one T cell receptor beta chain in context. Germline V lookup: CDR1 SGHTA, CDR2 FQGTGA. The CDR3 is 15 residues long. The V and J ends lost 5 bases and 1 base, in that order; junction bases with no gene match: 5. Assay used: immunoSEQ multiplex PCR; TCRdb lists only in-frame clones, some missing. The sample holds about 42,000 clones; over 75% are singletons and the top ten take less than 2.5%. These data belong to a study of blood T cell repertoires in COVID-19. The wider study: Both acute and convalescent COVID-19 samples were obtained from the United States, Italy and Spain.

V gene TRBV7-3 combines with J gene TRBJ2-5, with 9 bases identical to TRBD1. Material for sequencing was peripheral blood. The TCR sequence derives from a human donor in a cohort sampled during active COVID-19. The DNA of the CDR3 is TGTGCCAGCAGCCCCTCGACAGGGGGCCAAGAGACCCAGTACTTC. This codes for CASSPSTGGQETQYF.